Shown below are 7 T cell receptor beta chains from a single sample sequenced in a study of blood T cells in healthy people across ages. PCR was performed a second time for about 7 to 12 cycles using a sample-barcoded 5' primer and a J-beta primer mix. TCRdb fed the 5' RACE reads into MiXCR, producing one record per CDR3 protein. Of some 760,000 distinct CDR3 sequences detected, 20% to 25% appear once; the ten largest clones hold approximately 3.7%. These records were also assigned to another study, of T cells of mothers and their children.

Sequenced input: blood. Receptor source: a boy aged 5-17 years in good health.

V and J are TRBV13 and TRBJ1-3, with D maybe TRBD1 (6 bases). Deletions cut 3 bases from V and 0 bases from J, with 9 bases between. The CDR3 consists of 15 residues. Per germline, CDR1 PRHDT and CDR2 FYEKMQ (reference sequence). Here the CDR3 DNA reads TGTGCCAGCAGCTTCGACAGGAGCTCTGGAAACACCATATATTTT. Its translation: CASSFDRSSGNTIYF.

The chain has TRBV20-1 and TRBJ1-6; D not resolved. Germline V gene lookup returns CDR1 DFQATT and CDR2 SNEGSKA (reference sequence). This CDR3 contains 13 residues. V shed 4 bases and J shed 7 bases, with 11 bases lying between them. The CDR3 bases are TGCAGTGCTATGGGCAGCTTAAATTCACCCCTCCACTTT. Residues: CSAMGSLNSPLHF.

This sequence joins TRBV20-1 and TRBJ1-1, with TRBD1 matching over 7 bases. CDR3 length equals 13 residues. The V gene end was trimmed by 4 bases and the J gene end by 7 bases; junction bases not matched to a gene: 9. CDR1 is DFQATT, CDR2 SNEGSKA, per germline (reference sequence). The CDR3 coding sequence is TGCAGTGCTATAAGCCGGGACAGCGTTGAAGCTTTCTTT. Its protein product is CSAISRDSVEAFF.

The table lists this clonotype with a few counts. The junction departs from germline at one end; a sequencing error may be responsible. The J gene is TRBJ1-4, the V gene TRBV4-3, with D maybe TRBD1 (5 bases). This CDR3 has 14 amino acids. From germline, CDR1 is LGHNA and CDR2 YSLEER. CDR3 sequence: CASSRDLWGEELFF. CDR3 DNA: TGCGCCAGCAGCCGGGACCTATGGGGTGAAGAACTGTTTTTT.

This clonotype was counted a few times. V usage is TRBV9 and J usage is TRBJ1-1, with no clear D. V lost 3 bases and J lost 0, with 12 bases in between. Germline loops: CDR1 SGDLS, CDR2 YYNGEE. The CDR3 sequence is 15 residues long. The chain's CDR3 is CASSGDIPMNTEAFF. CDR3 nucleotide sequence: TGTGCCAGCAGCGGTGACATTCCCATGAACACTGAAGCTTTCTTT.

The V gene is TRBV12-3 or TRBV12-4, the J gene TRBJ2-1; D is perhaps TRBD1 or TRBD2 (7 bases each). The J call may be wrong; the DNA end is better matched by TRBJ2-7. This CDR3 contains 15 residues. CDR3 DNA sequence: TGTGCCAGCATTCAGGGGGGGAATTTATACAATGAGCAGTACTTC. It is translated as CASIQGGNLYNEQYF.

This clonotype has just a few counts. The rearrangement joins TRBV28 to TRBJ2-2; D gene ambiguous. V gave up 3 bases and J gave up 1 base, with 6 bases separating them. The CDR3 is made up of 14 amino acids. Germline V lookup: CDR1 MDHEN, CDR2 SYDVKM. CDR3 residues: CASSLKGNTGELFF. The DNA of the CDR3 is TGTGCCAGCAGTTTGAAAGGGAACACCGGGGAGCTGTTTTTT.